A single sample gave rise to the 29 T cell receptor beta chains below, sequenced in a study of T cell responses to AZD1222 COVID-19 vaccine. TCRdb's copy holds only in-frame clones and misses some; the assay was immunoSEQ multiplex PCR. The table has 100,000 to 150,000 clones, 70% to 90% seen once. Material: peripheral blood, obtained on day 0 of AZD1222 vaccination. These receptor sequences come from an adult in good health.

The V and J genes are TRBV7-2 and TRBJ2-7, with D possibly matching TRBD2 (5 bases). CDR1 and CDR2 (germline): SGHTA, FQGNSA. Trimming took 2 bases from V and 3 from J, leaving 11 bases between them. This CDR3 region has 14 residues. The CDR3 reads CASSLLGLLYEQYF. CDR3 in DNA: TGTGCCAGCAGCTTACTTGGACTCCTCTACGAGCAGTACTTC.

The CDR3 sequence: CASSESGRARGYGYTF. Here the CDR3 DNA reads TGTGCCAGCAGTGAATCTGGAAGGGCCCGGGGGTATGGCTACACCTTC. This chain joins TRBV25-1 and TRBJ1-2, with D possibly matching TRBD1 (5 bases). The CDR3 totals 16 residues. V gave up 1 base and J gave up 5 bases, with 17 bases separating them. Germline lookup yields CDR1 MGHDK and CDR2 SYGVNS.

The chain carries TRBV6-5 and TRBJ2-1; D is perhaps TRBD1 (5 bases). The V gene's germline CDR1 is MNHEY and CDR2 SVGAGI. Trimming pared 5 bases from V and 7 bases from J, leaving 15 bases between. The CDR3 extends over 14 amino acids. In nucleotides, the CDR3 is TGTGCCAGCAGTAAGGGGCCGGCTTTGAATGAGCAGTTCTTC. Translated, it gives CASSKGPALNEQFF.

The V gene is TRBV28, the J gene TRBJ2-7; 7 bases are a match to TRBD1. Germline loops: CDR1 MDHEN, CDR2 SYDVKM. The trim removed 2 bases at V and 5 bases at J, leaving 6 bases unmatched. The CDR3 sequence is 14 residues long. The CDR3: CASSLRQGRDEQYF. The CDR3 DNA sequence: TGTGCCAGCAGTTTAAGACAGGGCAGAGACGAGCAGTACTTC.

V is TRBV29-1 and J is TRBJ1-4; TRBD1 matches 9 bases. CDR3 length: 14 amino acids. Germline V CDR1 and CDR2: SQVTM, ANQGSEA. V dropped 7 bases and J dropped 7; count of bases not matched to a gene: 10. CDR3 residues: CSAPLGTGSEKLFF. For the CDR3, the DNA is TGCAGCGCACCGCTGGGGACAGGGAGTGAAAAACTGTTTTTT.

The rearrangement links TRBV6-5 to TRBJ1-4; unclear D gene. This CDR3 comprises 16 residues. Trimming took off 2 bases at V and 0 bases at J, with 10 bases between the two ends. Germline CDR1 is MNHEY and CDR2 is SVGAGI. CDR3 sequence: CASSYQRYPTNEKLFF. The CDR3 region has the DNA TGTGCCAGCAGTTACCAACGTTACCCAACTAATGAAAAACTGTTTTTT.

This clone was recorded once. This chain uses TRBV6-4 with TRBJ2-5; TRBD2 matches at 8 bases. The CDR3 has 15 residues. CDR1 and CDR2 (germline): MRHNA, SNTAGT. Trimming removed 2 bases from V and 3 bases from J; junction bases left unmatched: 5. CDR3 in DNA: TGTGCCAGCAGTGACGGGACGGGAGGGGAAGAGACCCAGTACTTC. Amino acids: CASSDGTGGEETQYF.

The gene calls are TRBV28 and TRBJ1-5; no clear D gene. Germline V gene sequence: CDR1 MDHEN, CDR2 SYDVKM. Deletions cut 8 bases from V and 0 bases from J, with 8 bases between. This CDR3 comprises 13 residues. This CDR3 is CASADYSNQPQHF. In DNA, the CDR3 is TGTGCCAGCGCCGATTATAGCAATCAGCCCCAGCATTTT. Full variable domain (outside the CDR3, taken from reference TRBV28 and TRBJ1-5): DVKVTQSSRYLVKRTGEKVFLECVQDMDHENMFWYRQDPGLGLRLIYFSYDVKMKEKGDIPEGYSVSREKKERFSLILESASTNQTSMYLCASADYSNQPQHFGDGTRLSIL.

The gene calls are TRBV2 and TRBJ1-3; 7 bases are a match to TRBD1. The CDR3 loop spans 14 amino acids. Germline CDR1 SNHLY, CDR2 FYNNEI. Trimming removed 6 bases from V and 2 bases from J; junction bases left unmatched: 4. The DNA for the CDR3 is TGTGCCAGCAGAGGGACAGTAACTGGAAACACCATATATTTT. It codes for CASRGTVTGNTIYF.

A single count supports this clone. This CDR3 is CASRPPDRSYEQYF. The CDR3 DNA is TGTGCCAGCAGACCTCCGGACCGGTCCTACGAGCAGTACTTC. V gene TRBV6-5 combines with J gene TRBJ2-7; D is undetermined. V lost 6 bases and J 1 base, leaving 13 bases between the germline ends. CDR1 and CDR2 from the germline V gene are MNHEY and SVGAGI. The CDR3 has 14 amino acids.

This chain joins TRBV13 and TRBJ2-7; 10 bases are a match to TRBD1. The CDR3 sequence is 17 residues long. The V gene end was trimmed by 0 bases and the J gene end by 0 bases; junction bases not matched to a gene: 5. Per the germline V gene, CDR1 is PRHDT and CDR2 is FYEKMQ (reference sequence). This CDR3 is CASSLGPTGGRSYEQYF. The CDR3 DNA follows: TGTGCCAGCAGCTTAGGTCCGACAGGGGGCCGCTCCTACGAGCAGTACTTC.

The CDR3 sequence is CASVDSNYGYTF. Here the CDR3 DNA reads TGTGCCAGCGTGGACAGTAACTATGGCTACACCTTC. V usage is TRBV28 and J usage is TRBJ1-2; possible D gene TRBD1, 6 bases. The V end was cut by 8 bases, the J end by 1 base, with 8 bases between. From germline, CDR1 is MDHEN and CDR2 SYDVKM. The CDR3 extends over 12 amino acids.

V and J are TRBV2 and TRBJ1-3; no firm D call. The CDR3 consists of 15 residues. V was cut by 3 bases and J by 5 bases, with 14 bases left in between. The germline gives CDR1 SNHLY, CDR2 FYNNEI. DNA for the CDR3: TGTGCCAGCAGTGACGGGTGGCGGCAGAGAAACACCATATATTTT. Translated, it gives CASSDGWRQRNTIYF. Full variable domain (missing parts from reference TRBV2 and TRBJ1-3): EPEVTQTPSHQVTQMGQEVILRCVPISNHLYFYWYRQILGQKVEFLVSFYNNEISEKSEIFDDQFSVERPDGSNFTLKIRSTKLEDSAMYFCASSDGWRQRNTIYFGEGSWLTVV.

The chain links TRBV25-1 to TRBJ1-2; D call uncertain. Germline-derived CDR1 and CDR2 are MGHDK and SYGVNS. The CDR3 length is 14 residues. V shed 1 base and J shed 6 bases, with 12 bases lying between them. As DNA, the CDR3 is TGTGCCAGCAGTGAATTAGGAAATGAGGATGGCTACACCTTC. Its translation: CASSELGNEDGYTF.

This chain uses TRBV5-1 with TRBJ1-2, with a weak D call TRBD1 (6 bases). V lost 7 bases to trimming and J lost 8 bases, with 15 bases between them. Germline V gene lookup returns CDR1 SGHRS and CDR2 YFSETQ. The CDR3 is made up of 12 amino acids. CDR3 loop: CASAIGGGGYTF. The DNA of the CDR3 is TGCGCCAGCGCCATAGGGGGAGGAGGCTACACCTTC.

The CDR3 sequence: CASSLGPGLPYEQYF. The CDR3 coding sequence is TGCGCCAGCAGCTTGGGACCGGGACTACCCTACGAGCAGTACTTC. The chain couples TRBV5-1 to TRBJ2-7; 7 positions agree with TRBD2. Losses at the gene ends were 0 bases for V and 2 bases for J; bases not matched to a gene: 5. Looked up from germline, CDR1 is SGHRS and CDR2 is YFSETQ. The CDR3 extends over 15 amino acids. The entire variable domain, with the rest obtained from reference TRBV5-1 and TRBJ2-7, is as follows: KAGVTQTPRYLIKTRGQQVTLSCSPISGHRSVSWYQQTPGQGLQFLFEYFSETQRNKGNFPGRFSGRQFSNSRSEMNVSTLELGDSALYLCASSLGPGLPYEQYFGPGTRLTVT.

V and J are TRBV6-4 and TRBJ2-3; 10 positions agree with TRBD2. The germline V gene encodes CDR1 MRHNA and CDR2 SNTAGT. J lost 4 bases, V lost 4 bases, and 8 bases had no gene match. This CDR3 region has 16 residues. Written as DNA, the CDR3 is TGTGCCAGCAGTGGGTCCAGCGGGAGGGGCGCAGATACGCAGTATTTT. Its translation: CASSGSSGRGADTQYF.

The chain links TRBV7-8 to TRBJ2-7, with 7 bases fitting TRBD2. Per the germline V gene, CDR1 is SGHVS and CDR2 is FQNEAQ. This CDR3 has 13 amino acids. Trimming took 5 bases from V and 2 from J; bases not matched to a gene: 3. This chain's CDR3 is CASSGRAPYEQYF. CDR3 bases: TGTGCCAGCAGCGGGAGGGCGCCCTACGAGCAGTACTTC.

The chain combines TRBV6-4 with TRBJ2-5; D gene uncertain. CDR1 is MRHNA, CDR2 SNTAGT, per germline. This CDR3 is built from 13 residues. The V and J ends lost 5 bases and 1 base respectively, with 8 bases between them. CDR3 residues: CASSQSPQETQYF. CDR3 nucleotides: TGTGCCAGCAGTCAAAGCCCCCAAGAGACCCAGTACTTC.

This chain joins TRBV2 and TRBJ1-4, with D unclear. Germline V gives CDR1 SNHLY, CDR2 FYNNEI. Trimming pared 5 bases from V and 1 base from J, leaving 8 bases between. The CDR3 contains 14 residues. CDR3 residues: CASSLSLTNEKLFF. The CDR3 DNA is TGTGCCAGCAGTTTGTCCTTAACTAATGAAAAACTGTTTTTT. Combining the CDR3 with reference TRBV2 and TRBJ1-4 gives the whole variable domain EPEVTQTPSHQVTQMGQEVILRCVPISNHLYFYWYRQILGQKVEFLVSFYNNEISEKSEIFDDQFSVERPDGSNFTLKIRSTKLEDSAMYFCASSLSLTNEKLFFGSGTQLSVL.

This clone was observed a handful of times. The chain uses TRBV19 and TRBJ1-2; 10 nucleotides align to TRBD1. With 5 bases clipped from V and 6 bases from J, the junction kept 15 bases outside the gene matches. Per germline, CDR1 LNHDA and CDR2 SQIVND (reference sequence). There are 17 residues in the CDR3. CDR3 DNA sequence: TGTGCCAGTAGTTCCGGATGGCTTCCGGGACAGGGGAATGGCTACACCTTC. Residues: CASSSGWLPGQGNGYTF.

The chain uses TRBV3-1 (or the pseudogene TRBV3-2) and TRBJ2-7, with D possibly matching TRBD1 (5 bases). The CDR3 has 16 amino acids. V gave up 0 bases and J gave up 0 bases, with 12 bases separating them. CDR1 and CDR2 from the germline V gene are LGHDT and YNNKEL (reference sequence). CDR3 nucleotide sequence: TGTGCCAGCAGCCAAGATAAGACAGATGACTCCTACGAGCAGTACTTC. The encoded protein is CASSQDKTDDSYEQYF.

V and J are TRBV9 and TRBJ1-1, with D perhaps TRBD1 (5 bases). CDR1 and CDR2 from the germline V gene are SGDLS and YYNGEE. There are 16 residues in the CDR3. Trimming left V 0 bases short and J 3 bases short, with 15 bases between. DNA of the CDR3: TGTGCCAGCAGCGTAGGGCCCGGCAGGGCCTACACTGAAGCTTTCTTT. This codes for CASSVGPGRAYTEAFF.

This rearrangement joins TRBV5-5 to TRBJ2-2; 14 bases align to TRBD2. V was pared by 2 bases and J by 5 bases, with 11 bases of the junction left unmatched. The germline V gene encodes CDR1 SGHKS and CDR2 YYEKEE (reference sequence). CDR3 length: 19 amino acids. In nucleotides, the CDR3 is TGTGCCAGCAGCTTTATCGGACTAGCGGGAGGACGTCGGACCGGGGAGCTGTTTTTT. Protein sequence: CASSFIGLAGGRRTGELFF.

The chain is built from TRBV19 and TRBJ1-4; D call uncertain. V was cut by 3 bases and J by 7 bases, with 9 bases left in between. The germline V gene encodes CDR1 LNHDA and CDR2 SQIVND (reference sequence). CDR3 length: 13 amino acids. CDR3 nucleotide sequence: TGTGCCAGTAGTATTACAAGAGCTGAAAAACTGTTTTTT. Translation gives CASSITRAEKLFF.

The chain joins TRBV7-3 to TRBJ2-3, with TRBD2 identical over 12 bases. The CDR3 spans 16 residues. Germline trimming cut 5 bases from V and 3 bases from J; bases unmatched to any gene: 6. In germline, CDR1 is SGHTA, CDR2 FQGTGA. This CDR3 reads CASSISGTSGTDTQYF. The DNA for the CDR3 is TGTGCCAGCAGCATCTCCGGGACTAGCGGGACAGATACGCAGTATTTT.

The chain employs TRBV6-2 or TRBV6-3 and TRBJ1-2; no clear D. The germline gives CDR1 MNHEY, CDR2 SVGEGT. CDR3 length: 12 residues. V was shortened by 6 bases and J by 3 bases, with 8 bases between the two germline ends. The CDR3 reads CASSPLDYGYTF. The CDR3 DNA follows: TGTGCCAGCAGCCCCCTCGACTATGGCTACACCTTC.

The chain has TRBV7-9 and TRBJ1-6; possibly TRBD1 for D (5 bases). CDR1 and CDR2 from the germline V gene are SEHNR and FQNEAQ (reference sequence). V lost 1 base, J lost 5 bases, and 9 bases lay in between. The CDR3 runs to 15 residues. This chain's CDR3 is CASSLGTPDNSPLHF. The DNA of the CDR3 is TGTGCCAGCAGCTTAGGGACACCAGATAATTCACCCCTCCACTTT. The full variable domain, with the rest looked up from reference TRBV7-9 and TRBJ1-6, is DTGVSQNPRHKITKRGQNVTFRCDPISEHNRLYWYRQTLGQGPEFLTYFQNEAQLEKSRLLSDRFSAERPKGSFSTLEIQRTEQGDSAMYLCASSLGTPDNSPLHFGNGTRLTVT.

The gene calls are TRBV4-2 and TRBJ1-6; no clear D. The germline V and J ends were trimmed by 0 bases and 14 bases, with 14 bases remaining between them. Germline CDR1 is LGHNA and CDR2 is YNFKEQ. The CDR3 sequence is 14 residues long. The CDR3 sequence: CASSQDLIRVALHF. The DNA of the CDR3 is TGTGCCAGCAGCCAAGATCTCATAAGGGTTGCCCTCCACTTT.